This T cell receptor (beta chain) was found in a study of T cell repertoires in cytomegalovirus infection (dated by TCRdb to between 2017 and 2020). General notes on the study: The HLA type of each donor mattered for the analysis, because public TCR beta signatures pointed to carriage of CMV infection along with the matching HLA type.

Relative to germline, V is 3 bases shorter and J is 0 bases shorter, with 12 bases between their ends. CDR1 and CDR2 (SNHLY, FYNNEI) derive from the germline V gene. Taken from cysteine to phenylalanine, the CDR3 has 16 residues. Solely the CDR3 DNA is kept, with 48 bases framed from the first base. The sequencing machine was an Illumina HiSeq 1500. TCRdb's own reprocessing of the public reads used fastp at Q25 and MiXCR and kept productive beta chains. For every CDR3 protein sequence, its rows merge into one entry that carries the most common genes and DNA. The sample table lists more than 500,000 distinct CDR3 sequences, approximately 15% of them with a count of one. The top ten constitute roughly a quarter of the sample. Note on this clonotype: This receptor's antigen is unknown. No base qualities exist here, and no much larger clone lies one base off it.

General study outcomes and caveats: The ex vivo response was dominated by HLA-C-restricted CMV-specific TCR beta clonotypes, and the single most frequent clonotype in two of eight donors was supplied by these HLA-C-restricted clonotypes. In both this cohort and an independent cohort of 352 donors, the cumulative frequency of public TCR beta family members distinguished carriers of CMV infection plus the relevant HLA type.

The receptor was isolated from a human donor in good health (CMV status not recorded). Some clones in this sample may be carry-over from other donors' samples. Sequencing was done on a sample of CD8+ T cells from PBMCs. Here the chain combines TRBV2 and TRBJ1-3, with TRBD1 as a weak D call on 6 bases. The sequenced DNA: TGTGCCAGCAGTGACGGGGGCCTGGGCTCTGGAAACACCATATATTTT. Translated, this gives CASSDGGLGSGNTIYF.